This T cell receptor (beta chain) is from a study of cytomegalovirus exposure and HLA in healthy donors. General study points: Analysis was performed later, and it showed HLA-associated TCR beta chains to be more clonally expanded than equally common others.

For this clone: Antigen specificity is unknown.

A multiplex PCR was run with 60 Vbeta primers and 13 Jbeta primers. Measured with immunoSEQ multiplex PCR; TCRdb has only the in-frame clones, and not every one. The sample consists of 120,000 or so clones, around three quarters of them appearing once. CDR3 length: 14 amino acids. In germline, CDR1 is WNHNN, CDR2 SYGVQD (reference sequence). This sequence joins TRBV10-1 and TRBJ2-5, with TRBD1 matching 7 bases. The assigned J gene may be wrong: the sequence end matches TRBJ2-7 better. Input material: PBMCs. This clonotype originated in a woman aged 40-49 years in good health and CMV-seronegative. The CDR3 loop reads CASSAGTDLYEQYF. CDR3 DNA: TGCGCCAGCAGTGCCGGGACAGACCTCTACGAGCAGTACTTC.